The sample holds one count of the clone carrying this TCR beta chain. Germline and junction disagree at one end, which may indicate a read error. These data come from a study of blood T cell repertoires in COVID-19. Method: immunoSEQ multiplex PCR; TCRdb's copy keeps in-frame clones and lacks some. Of tens of thousands of clones in the sample, 79% are singletons; the top ten hold about 11%. Germline lookup yields CDR1 MGHDK and CDR2 SYGVNS. This CDR3 is built from 12 residues. This chain links TRBV25-1 with TRBJ1-2; TRBD1 agrees at 9 bases. This TCR derives from a man aged 70 or older with acute or convalescent COVID-19. Sequencing used peripheral blood. Here the CDR3 DNA reads TGTGCCAGCAGTGAGAGGACAGGGGTCCCCCACTTC. Encoded protein: CASSERTGVPHF.